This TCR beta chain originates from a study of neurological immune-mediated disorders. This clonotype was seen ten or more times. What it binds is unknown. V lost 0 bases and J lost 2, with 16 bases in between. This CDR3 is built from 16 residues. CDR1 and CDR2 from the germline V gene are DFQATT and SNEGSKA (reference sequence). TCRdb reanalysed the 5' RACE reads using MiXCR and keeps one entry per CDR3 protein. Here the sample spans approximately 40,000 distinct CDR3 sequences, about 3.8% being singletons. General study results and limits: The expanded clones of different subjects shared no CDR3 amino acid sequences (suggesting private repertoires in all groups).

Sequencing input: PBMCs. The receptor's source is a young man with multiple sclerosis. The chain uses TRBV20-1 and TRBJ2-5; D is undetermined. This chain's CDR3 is CSARDVLVPMQETQYF. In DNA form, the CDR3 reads TGCAGTGCTAGAGATGTCCTAGTCCCTATGCAAGAGACCCAGTACTTC.